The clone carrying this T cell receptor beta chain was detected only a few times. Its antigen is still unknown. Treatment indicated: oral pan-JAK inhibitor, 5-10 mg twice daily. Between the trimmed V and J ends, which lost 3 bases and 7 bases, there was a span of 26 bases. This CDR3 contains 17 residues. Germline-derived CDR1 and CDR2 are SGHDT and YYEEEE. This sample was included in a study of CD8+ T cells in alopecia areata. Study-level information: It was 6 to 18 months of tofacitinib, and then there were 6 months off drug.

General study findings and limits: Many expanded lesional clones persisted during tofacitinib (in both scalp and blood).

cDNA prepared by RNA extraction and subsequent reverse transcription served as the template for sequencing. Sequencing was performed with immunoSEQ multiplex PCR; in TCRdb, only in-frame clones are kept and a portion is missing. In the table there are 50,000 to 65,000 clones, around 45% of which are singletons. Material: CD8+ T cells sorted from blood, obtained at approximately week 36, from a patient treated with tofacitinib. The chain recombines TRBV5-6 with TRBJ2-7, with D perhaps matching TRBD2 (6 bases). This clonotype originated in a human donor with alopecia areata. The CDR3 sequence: CASSSRGLAGLSWEQYF. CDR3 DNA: TGTGCCAGCAGCTCACGAGGGCTTGCGGGGCTTTCCTGGGAGCAGTACTTC.